The 11 T cell receptor beta chains reported below all come from one sample, sequenced in a study of cytomegalovirus exposure and HLA in healthy donors. PCR employed 60 Vbeta and 13 Jbeta primers. The repertoire was sequenced with immunoSEQ multiplex PCR; TCRdb's copy has only in-frame clones and lacks some. The table lists roughly 100,000 clones, about 80% of them singletons. Sequenced input: PBMCs. These receptors all stem from a female donor in good health and CMV-seropositive.

This chain connects TRBV5-1 to TRBJ1-1; tentatively, D is TRBD1 (5 bases). The germline V and J ends were trimmed by 4 bases and 3 bases, with 13 bases remaining between them. Germline V lookup: CDR1 SGHRS, CDR2 YFSETQ. This CDR3 contains 14 residues. The CDR3 region is CASSGGLLDTEAFF. DNA for the CDR3: TGCGCCAGCAGCGGGGGACTCCTCGACACTGAAGCTTTCTTT.

V is TRBV14 and J is TRBJ2-1, with 8 bases identical to TRBD2. Trimming removed 1 base from V and 15 bases from J; junction bases left unmatched: 14. The CDR3 consists of 15 residues. Germline V lookup: CDR1 SGHDN, CDR2 FVKESK. The CDR3 spells CASSQGWFEVAGLFF. The CDR3 nucleotides are TGTGCCAGCAGCCAAGGATGGTTCGAGGTAGCGGGACTGTTCTTC. The whole variable domain, remainder taken from reference TRBV14 and TRBJ2-1, is EAGVTQFPSHSVIEKGQTVTLRCDPISGHDNLYWYRRVMGKEIKFLLHFVKESKQDESGMPNNRFLAERTGGTYSTLKVQPAELEDSGVYFCASSQGWFEVAGLFFGPGTRLTVL.

This chain uses TRBV28 with TRBJ2-7; 9 bases line up with TRBD2. Germline V gives CDR1 MDHEN, CDR2 SYDVKM. The CDR3 totals 16 residues. V dropped 4 bases and J dropped 3; count of bases not matched to a gene: 10. Here the CDR3 reads CASSSRLAGANYEQYF. The CDR3, as DNA: TGTGCCAGCAGTTCCAGATTAGCGGGAGCCAACTACGAGCAGTACTTC.

The gene calls are TRBV6-4 and TRBJ1-5, with TRBD1 matching over 11 bases. Germline CDR1 MRHNA, CDR2 SNTAGT. V shed 7 bases, J shed 9 bases, and the junction held 8 bases outside the gene matches. This CDR3 has 14 residues. CDR3 amino acids: CASTGTGGLRPQHF. The CDR3 DNA reads as TGTGCCAGCACTGGGACAGGGGGACTTCGGCCCCAGCATTTT.

This chain joins TRBV7-2 and TRBJ2-1; D perhaps matches TRBD1 (5 bases). CDR1 is SGHTA, CDR2 FQGNSA, per germline. The CDR3 extends over 14 amino acids. V lost 1 base and J 10 bases, leaving 14 bases between the germline ends. The DNA of the CDR3 is TGTGCCAGCAGCTTAGAACCCGGGTACAGGGAGCAGTTCTTC. Residues: CASSLEPGYREQFF.

The genes are TRBV4-1 and TRBJ2-5; 7 bases align to TRBD1. With 4 bases clipped from V and 4 bases from J, the junction kept 9 bases outside the gene matches. The CDR3 contains 15 residues. Germline values: CDR1 MGHRA, CDR2 YSYEKL. The CDR3 is CASSPTPTGLETQYF. CDR3 nucleotides: TGCGCCAGCAGCCCAACCCCGACAGGGCTAGAGACCCAGTACTTC.

In its sample, this clone was seen once. The chain employs TRBV9 and TRBJ1-5, with D perhaps matching TRBD1 (6 bases). CDR1 and CDR2 (germline): SGDLS, YYNGEE. The CDR3 consists of 15 residues. Trimming took off 3 bases at V and 3 bases at J, with 13 bases between the two ends. This CDR3 is CASSAQGGYNQPQHF. The CDR3 coding sequence is TGTGCCAGCAGCGCACAGGGCGGATACAATCAGCCCCAGCATTTT.

V usage is TRBV28 and J usage is TRBJ2-7; 8 bases align to TRBD2. V was pared by 2 bases and J by 3 bases, with 9 bases of the junction left unmatched. The CDR3 is 16 amino acids. The germline CDR1 and CDR2 sequences are MDHEN and SYDVKM. The CDR3 DNA reads as TGTGCCAGCAGTTTAAGGTGGACTAGCAGAGACTACGAGCAGTACTTC. Translation gives CASSLRWTSRDYEQYF.

This chain links TRBV28 with TRBJ2-7; weak D call: TRBD1 (5 bases). The CDR3 is made up of 15 amino acids. V was cut by 8 bases and J by 1 base, with 18 bases left in between. Per the germline V gene, CDR1 is MDHEN and CDR2 is SYDVKM. The CDR3: CASGLDSKLSYEQYF. The CDR3 region has the DNA TGTGCCAGCGGCCTCGACAGTAAACTATCCTACGAGCAGTACTTC.

The chain combines TRBV6-4 with TRBJ1-2; possibly TRBD1 for D (5 bases). Germline V gives CDR1 MRHNA, CDR2 SNTAGT. Between the trimmed V and J ends, which lost 3 bases and 4 bases, there was a span of 12 bases. The CDR3 contains 14 residues. The CDR3 bases are TGTGCCAGCAGTGAATCGGGGGTAGGCTATGGCTACACCTTC. Encoded protein: CASSESGVGYGYTF.

The chain combines TRBV6-1 with TRBJ1-4; possibly TRBD1 for D (5 bases). Germline loops: CDR1 MNHNS, CDR2 SASEGT. The CDR3 is 15 residues long. V was shortened by 2 bases and J by 4 bases, with 11 bases between the two germline ends. The CDR3 region has the DNA TGTGCCAGCAGTGAAAACTCGGGACTTAATGAAAAACTGTTTTTT. Amino acid sequence: CASSENSGLNEKLFF.